This TCR beta chain came from a study of regulatory T cells in long-lasting Graves disease. Study details: With positive TSH receptor antibodies and over 5 years of antithyroid drugs, Graves' disease was considered persistent. Overall study results and limits: Persistent Graves' disease cases displayed lower TCR diversity than newly diagnosed ones. Blood alone, not thyroid tissue, was studied.

Germline CDR1 SEHNR, CDR2 FQNEAQ (reference sequence). V lost 3 bases to trimming and J lost 6 bases; unmatched junction nucleotides: 4. The CDR3 has 14 residues. As to time point: persistent/refractory GD, antithyroid drugs over 5 years with positive TRAb. The TCR library was made from RNA extracted from PBMCs. On this clonotype: Its antigen is currently unknown.

Combining iRepertoire HTBI primers with Arm-PCR of CDR3 regions, the authors built TCR beta libraries. TCRdb re-analysed the multiplex PCR reads in MiXCR, keeping a single row per CDR3 protein. The sample consists of around 460,000 distinct CDR3 sequences, around a fifth of them appearing once. The starting material was peripheral blood mononuclear cells (PBMCs), obtained when the disease was refractory, from a patient treated with antithyroid drugs. The genes are TRBV7-9 and TRBJ1-1; TRBD1 aligns across 10 bases. This TCR came from a female donor with Graves disease. This CDR3 reads CASSLDRGMAEAFF. The CDR3 nucleotides are TGTGCCAGCAGCTTGGACAGGGGGATGGCTGAAGCTTTCTTT.